This T cell receptor (beta chain) was documented in a study of T cells after yellow fever vaccination. Study details: Some fractions had low cell numbers, and these were prepared with SMART-Seq v4 Ultra Low Input. Notes on the study in general: There was a possibility that FACS-sorted repertoires contained abundant clonotypes contaminating from the bulk population. The secondary response showed a weaker magnitude and a faster peak, day 5 versus 15.

There are 14 residues in the CDR3. The ends were cut back, 5 bases at V and 0 bases at J, with 11 bases in the middle. CDR1 is SGHTA and CDR2 is FQGNSA in the germline V gene. This clonotype was counted only a few times. Its antigen is unknown. UMIs were added to TCR cDNA along with a universal primer site when it was made by 5'RACE template switching. Using its own MiXCR run on the 5' RACE reads, TCRdb lists one record per CDR3 protein. This sample has 550,000 or so distinct CDR3 sequences, with 15% to 20% found just once. The chain couples TRBV7-2 to TRBJ2-7; D not certain. The sequence was collected from a man in his thirties or forties who received the YFV17D yellow fever vaccine. The sample was PBMCs, taken 15 days after the yellow fever booster vaccination. Here the CDR3 reads CASSTGPRSYEQYF. The CDR3 DNA reads as TGTGCCAGCAGCACTGGACCCCGCTCCTACGAGCAGTACTTC.